This note documents a single T cell receptor (beta chain) sequence. Its specificity is not known. The assay was immunoSEQ multiplex PCR, and TCRdb's table has in-frame clones only and misses some. In the table there are 150,000 to 200,000 clones, around nine tenths of which are singletons. The sample belongs to a study of cytotoxic CD8 clonotypes in ibrutinib-treated CLL. General study results and limits: Baseline clonality, above age-matched healthy donor levels, tracked circulating CD8+ T-cell counts. Clonality, elevated at ibrutinib response, dropped back toward baseline at progression.

CDR3 length equals 16 residues. Germline V CDR1 and CDR2: KGHSH, LQKENI. V lost 3 bases and J lost 7, with 21 bases in between. The chain is built from TRBV18 and TRBJ1-1; D is uncertain. The sample here was PBMCs, taken at disease progression, from a patient treated with ibrutinib. The TCR was taken from a human donor with chronic lymphocytic leukemia. CDR3 region: CASSPDWGVYRGEAFF. Written as DNA, the CDR3 is TGTGCCAGCTCACCGGACTGGGGAGTTTATCGAGGTGAAGCTTTCTTT.